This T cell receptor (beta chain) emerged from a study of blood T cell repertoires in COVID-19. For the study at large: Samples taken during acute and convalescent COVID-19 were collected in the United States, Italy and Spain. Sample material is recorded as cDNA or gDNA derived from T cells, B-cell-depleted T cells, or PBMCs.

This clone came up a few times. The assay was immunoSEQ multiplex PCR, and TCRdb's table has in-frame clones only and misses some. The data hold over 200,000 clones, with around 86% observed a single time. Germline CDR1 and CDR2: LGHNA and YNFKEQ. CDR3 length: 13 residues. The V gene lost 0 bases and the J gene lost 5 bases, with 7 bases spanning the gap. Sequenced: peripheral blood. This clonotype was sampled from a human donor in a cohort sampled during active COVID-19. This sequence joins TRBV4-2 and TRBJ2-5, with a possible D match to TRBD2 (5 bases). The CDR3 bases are TGTGCCAGCAGCCAAGATGGCGGGGAGACCCAGTACTTC. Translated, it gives CASSQDGGETQYF.